The rows below give T cell receptor beta chains drawn from one sample of a study of blood T cell repertoires in COVID-19. Some clones are missing from TCRdb's copy, which holds only in-frame ones; the method was immunoSEQ multiplex PCR. The table has some 150,000 clones, just over 85% seen once; the top ten hold around 3.3%. The sequenced sample consisted of peripheral blood. Receptor source: a man in his sixties or seventies with acute or convalescent COVID-19. Each CDR3 is given with its conserved first and last residue. D genes are given only for firm matches.

V: TRBV5-4
D: TRBD1
J: TRBJ1-1
DNA: TGTGCCAGCAGCGCTACAGGGGGCACTGAAGCTTTCTTT
CDR3: CASSATGGTEAFF

V: TRBV24-1
D: NA
J: TRBJ2-7
DNA: TGTGCCACCAGTGAGGACGGGATGCGCCACGAGCAGTACTTC
CDR3: CATSEDGMRHEQYF

V: TRBV6-2/TRBV6-3
D: NA
J: TRBJ1-1
DNA: TGTGCCAGCAGCATCAGGGAGGATGAAGCTTTCTTT
CDR3: CASSIREDEAFF

V: TRBV9
D: TRBD1
J: TRBJ2-2
DNA: TGTGCCAGCAGCCTAATACCGGGACAGGGGTCCCCCGGGGAGCTGTTTTTT
CDR3: CASSLIPGQGSPGELFF

V: TRBV9
D: NA
J: TRBJ2-3
DNA: TGTGCCAGCAGCCTGACTCCACAGGGCCTGGGGGTGGATACGCAGTATTTT
CDR3: CASSLTPQGLGVDTQYF

V: TRBV27
D: NA
J: TRBJ2-2
DNA: TGTGCCAGCATGGACGGGCAGCGGAGATCCACCGGGGAGCTGTTTTTT
CDR3: CASMDGQRRSTGELFF

V: TRBV5-3
D: TRBD1
J: TRBJ2-3
DNA: TGTGCCAGAAGCGGAGATAAGGGACAGGGGATTTCAGATACGCAGTATTTT
CDR3: CARSGDKGQGISDTQYF

V: TRBV7-2
D: TRBD1
J: TRBJ1-2
DNA: TGTGCCAGCAGCTTAAGAAGGGGGCCTGACTATGGCTACACCTTC
CDR3: CASSLRRGPDYGYTF

V: TRBV5-8
D: TRBD2
J: TRBJ2-1
DNA: TGTGCCAGCAGCCCTAGCGGGAGGCCCTATCGTGAGCAGTTCTTC
CDR3: CASSPSGRPYREQFF

V: TRBV7-8
D: NA
J: TRBJ2-5
DNA: TGTGCCAGCAGCTTAGCTATTACAGAAGAGACCCAGTACTTC
CDR3: CASSLAITEETQYF